This T cell receptor beta chain was sequenced during a study of shared clonotypes between healthy human individuals. Only in-frame clones appear in the TCRdb table, and some are missing; sequencing was by immunoSEQ multiplex PCR. The sample records hundreds of thousands of clones, over 65% being singletons. Notes on the study in general: All-four-donor shared clonotypes had higher generation probabilities than non-shared clonotypes did. Estimated clonotype richness was generally higher in naive than memory subsets.

On this clone itself: Its antigen is as yet unknown. In the same sample, other DNA sequences code for this CDR3.

The source of this sequence is a woman aged 25 to 39 in good health. Sequencing was carried out using memory CD4+ T cells sorted from blood. Subset given: CD45RA-negative fraction.

The CDR3 DNA sequence: TGTGCCAGCAGCTCACTCGACAGGGCTGGCTACACCTTC. It translates to CASSSLDRAGYTF. V gene TRBV11-2 combines with J gene TRBJ1-2; the match to TRBD1 covers 7 bases. The CDR3 is 13 amino acids. The germline gives CDR1 SGHAT, CDR2 FQNNGV. V was clipped by 4 bases and J by 7 bases; unmatched bases: 6.